These T cell receptor beta chains were read from a single sample in a study of early T cells in non-severe SARS-CoV-2 infection. TCRdb reprocessed the 5' RACE reads via MiXCR and lists one record per CDR3 protein. The repertoire has tens of thousands of distinct CDR3 sequences, about 10% of them found once; the top ten carry 6.5%. Source material: whole blood. These receptor sequences come from an adult who was a healthcare worker with PCR-confirmed SARS-CoV-2 infection or an uninfected control (not recorded which). Each CDR3 is given with its conserved first and last residue. The D gene is left open where the match is weak. Expanded clones get a size class; other rows say once, few or many, or leave the size out.

j_gene,v_gene,abundance,d_gene,CDR3nt,CDR3aa
TRBJ2-7,TRBV7-2,-,TRBD2,TGTGCCAGCAGCTTCGGACTAGCGGGAGTCGATGAGCAGTACTTC,CASSFGLAGVDEQYF
TRBJ2-5,TRBV24-1,few,-,TGTGCCACCAGTGACGGGGACCACCAGTACTTC,CATSDGDHQYF
TRBJ2-1,TRBV7-7,many,-,TGTGCTAGCAGCTTAGTGGACAGTGAGTACAATGAGCAGTTCTTC,CASSLVDSEYNEQFF
TRBJ1-1,TRBV24-1,-,TRBD1,TGTGCCACCAGTGATTCTGGACAGGGCGTTACTGAAGCTTTCTTT,CATSDSGQGVTEAFF
TRBJ2-5,TRBV7-3,many,TRBD2,TGTGCCAGCAGCTCGGCGGGAGGGGGAGAGACCCAGTACTTC,CASSSAGGGETQYF
TRBJ2-7,TRBV20-1,few,-,TGCAGTGCTAGTCTAGTGCCCTACGAGCAGTACTTC,CSASLVPYEQYF
TRBJ1-5,TRBV3-1,few,-,TGTGCCAGCAGCCCGACGGGGAATCAGCCCCAGCATTTT,CASSPTGNQPQHF
TRBJ1-2,TRBV29-1,many,TRBD1,TGCAGCGGGACCGGACAGGGGGCTTGGGGCTACACCTTC,CSGTGQGAWGYTF
TRBJ2-7,TRBV29-1,-,-,TGCAGCGAGAGAGACGGGGAGATTTACGAGCAGTACTTC,CSERDGEIYEQYF
TRBJ2-7,TRBV7-8,-,TRBD2,TGTGCCAGCAGCTTAGAAATAACTAGCGGGAGCTACGAGCAGTACTTC,CASSLEITSGSYEQYF
TRBJ2-2,TRBV7-7,few,-,TGTGCTAGCGGAGGGTGGGGCGCAAGCACCGGGGAGCTGTTTTTT,CASGGWGASTGELFF
TRBJ1-1,TRBV20-1,many,-,TGCAGTGCTAGTTTGGGCAGGTACACTGAAGCTTTCTTT,CSASLGRYTEAFF
TRBJ1-6,TRBV30,-,-,TGTGCCTGGAGTGTCGAAACAGATAATTCACCCCTCCACTTT,CAWSVETDNSPLHF
TRBJ2-3,TRBV29-1,many,TRBD2,TGCAGCGTGGGACTAGCGGGAGTGATGAATACGCAGTATTTT,CSVGLAGVMNTQYF
TRBJ2-1,TRBV7-9,many,-,TGTGCCAGCAGCTCGGGACTCCTGCCCCACAATGAGCAGTTCTTC,CASSSGLLPHNEQFF
TRBJ2-7,TRBV7-9,few,-,TGTGCCAGCAGCCTAGAAAAATACGAGCAGTACTTC,CASSLEKYEQYF
TRBJ2-7,TRBV12-3/TRBV12-4,-,-,TGTGCCAGCGGGAGGTTGTACGAGCAGTACTTC,CASGRLYEQYF
TRBJ2-7,TRBV6-1,few,TRBD1,TGTGCCAGCATTTGGACAGGTAGCTCCTACGAGCAGTACTTC,CASIWTGSSYEQYF
TRBJ2-3,TRBV6-2/TRBV6-3,-,TRBD2,TGTGCCAGCAGTTACGGACTAGCGGCAGATACGCAGTATTTT,CASSYGLAADTQYF
TRBJ2-1,TRBV10-3,many,TRBD2,TGTGCCATCAGCTCAACTAGCGGGAGGGCCGGTGAGCAGTTCTTC,CAISSTSGRAGEQFF
TRBJ2-6,TRBV6-4,-,-,TGTGCCAGCAGTGATAGAGCCGGGGCCAACGTCCTGACTTTC,CASSDRAGANVLTF
TRBJ1-2,TRBV9,many,TRBD1,TGTGCCAGCAGCGTAACGGACAGGGCGGACTATGGCTACACCTTC,CASSVTDRADYGYTF
TRBJ2-1,TRBV6-2/TRBV6-3,many,TRBD2,TGTGCCAGCAGTTACGCAGCGGGAGGGCCTTATGAGCAGTTCTTC,CASSYAAGGPYEQFF
TRBJ1-1,TRBV12-3/TRBV12-4,few,TRBD1,TGTGCCAGCACTCCGCGACAGGGGTCTACTGAAGCTTTCTTT,CASTPRQGSTEAFF
TRBJ2-6,TRBV6-2/TRBV6-3,many,-,TGTGCCAGCAGTCACCTGAGGGGGTCTGGGGCCAACGTCCTGACTTTC,CASSHLRGSGANVLTF
TRBJ2-1,TRBV6-6,-,-,TGTGCCAGCAGTATCCTCACCAATGAGCAGTTCTTC,CASSILTNEQFF
TRBJ1-3,TRBV9,-,-,TGTGCCAGCAGCGTGGGAAGAGTCGGCACCATATATTTT,CASSVGRVGTIYF
TRBJ1-5,TRBV19,-,-,TGTGCCAGTATACGAGGGGACATTAGCAATCAGCCCCAGCATTTT,CASIRGDISNQPQHF
TRBJ2-4,TRBV10-2,many,-,TGCGCCAGCAGCGGGCAGCGGACAGCCAAAAACATTCAGTACTTC,CASSGQRTAKNIQYF
TRBJ1-1,TRBV7-9,-,-,TGTGCCAGCAGCCTGATGACTGAAGCTTTCTTT,CASSLMTEAFF
TRBJ2-2,TRBV2,few,-,TGTGCCAGCAAGTCGGACATCAACACCGGGGAGCTGTTTTTT,CASKSDINTGELFF
TRBJ2-3,TRBV4-1,-,-,TGCGCCAGCAGCCAAGCCTGGGAAGGAGATACGCAGTATTTT,CASSQAWEGDTQYF
TRBJ1-5,TRBV5-6,many,-,TGTGCCAGCAGCCGGGAGAATTCAGGGGTACATCAGCCCCAGCATTTT,CASSRENSGVHQPQHF
TRBJ2-1,TRBV11-2,many,TRBD2,TGTGCCAGCAGCCGGACTAGCGGGGAATACAATGAGCAGTTCTTC,CASSRTSGEYNEQFF
TRBJ1-4,TRBV20-1,-,TRBD1,TGCAGTGCTAGCCGGGACAGGTTCGGTGAAAAACTGTTTTTT,CSASRDRFGEKLFF
TRBJ2-3,TRBV12-3/TRBV12-4,-,-,TGTGCCAGCAGTTCGCGGAATACGCAGTATTTT,CASSSRNTQYF
TRBJ2-2,TRBV7-8,many,-,TGTGCCAGCAGCTCCCAGGCGGCCTTAAACACCGGGGAGCTGTTTTTT,CASSSQAALNTGELFF
TRBJ2-1,TRBV7-6,many,TRBD2,TGTGCCAGCAGCTTAGGTGGACTAGCGAATGAGCAGTTCTTC,CASSLGGLANEQFF
TRBJ2-1,TRBV5-1,many,-,TGCGCCAGCAGCTTGCAGGGTGTAGGGTACAATGAGCAGTTCTTC,CASSLQGVGYNEQFF
TRBJ2-1,TRBV7-8,few,-,TGTGCCAGCACCTCCGATGGGGCGAGCTCCTACAATGAGCAGTTCTTC,CASTSDGASSYNEQFF
TRBJ2-5,TRBV29-1,many,TRBD2,TGCAGCGTTTGTTTGGAACTAGCGGGAATCCAAGAGACCCAGTACTTC,CSVCLELAGIQETQYF
TRBJ2-7,TRBV5-4,many,-,TGTGCCAGCAGCTACGCAAACCGGGGACGGACCTACGAGCAGTACTTC,CASSYANRGRTYEQYF
TRBJ2-7,TRBV5-4,many,-,TGTGCCAGCAGCGTACCTGGGACGGGGAGCGAGCAGTACTTC,CASSVPGTGSEQYF
TRBJ2-1,TRBV5-1,-,-,TGCGCCAGCAGCCCCCGGGGCAGGGCGGACTACAATGAGCAGTTCTTC,CASSPRGRADYNEQFF
TRBJ2-2,TRBV5-5,many,-,TGTGCCACAATGTCCGGGGGTTGGAACACCGGGGAGCTGTTTTTT,CATMSGGWNTGELFF
TRBJ2-7,TRBV30,-,-,TGTGCCTGGACCTCTAAGGGGGGTATTGGTACCTACGAGCAGTACTTC,CAWTSKGGIGTYEQYF
TRBJ2-1,TRBV12-3/TRBV12-4,few,TRBD1,TGTGCCAGCAGTCAATCAGGGGGCTCCTACAATGAGCAGTTCTTC,CASSQSGGSYNEQFF
TRBJ1-5,TRBV18,many,-,TGTGCCAGCTCACCACAAAGCAATCAGCCCCAGCATTTT,CASSPQSNQPQHF
TRBJ2-2,TRBV13,-,-,TGTGCCAGCAGCCCCCGTCCGGGGACGGGAGATCGAACCGGGGAGCTGTTTTTT,CASSPRPGTGDRTGELFF
TRBJ2-6,TRBV9,many,-,TGTGCCAGCAGCGTAGATGACTCTGGGGCCAACGTCCTGACTTTC,CASSVDDSGANVLTF
TRBJ2-6,TRBV6-5,few,TRBD1,TGTGCCAGCAGTCCAGACAGGGGAAGCTCTGGGGCCAACGTCCTGACTTTC,CASSPDRGSSGANVLTF